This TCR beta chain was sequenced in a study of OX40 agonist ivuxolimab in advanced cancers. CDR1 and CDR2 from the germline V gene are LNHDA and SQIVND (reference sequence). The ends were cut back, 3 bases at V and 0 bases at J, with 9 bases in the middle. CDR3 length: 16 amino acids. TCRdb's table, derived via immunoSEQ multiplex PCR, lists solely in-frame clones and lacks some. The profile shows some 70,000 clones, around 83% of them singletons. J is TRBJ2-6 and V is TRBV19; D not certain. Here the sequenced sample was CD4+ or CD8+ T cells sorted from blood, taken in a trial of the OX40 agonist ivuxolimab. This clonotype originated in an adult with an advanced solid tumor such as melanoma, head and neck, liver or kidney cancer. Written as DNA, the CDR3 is TGTGCCAGTAGTATGGCAGTTATCTCTGGGGCCAACGTCCTGACTTTC. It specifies CASSMAVISGANVLTF.